Included here is one T cell receptor (beta chain) sequence, with context. Its antigen is as yet unknown. This record comes from a study of radiation and T cells in renal cell carcinoma. As for the study in general: Nephrectomy followed 15 Gy stereotactic body radiation by 4 weeks.

Measured with immunoSEQ multiplex PCR; TCRdb has only the in-frame clones, and not every one. The profile covers some 120,000 clones, with 88% appearing a single time and 5.8% taken by the ten largest. Study results and caveats: Top tumor clonotypes rose in blood 2 weeks post-radiation, then contracted. No pretreatment tumor biopsies were available for baseline clonotypes.

Germline CDR1 and CDR2: SGHTA and FQGNSA. The V gene lost 3 bases and the J gene lost 7 bases, with 19 bases spanning the gap. This CDR3 contains 16 residues. Specified time point: blood 2 weeks post-SBRT. The treatment: 15 Gy SBRT to primary tumor, nephrectomy 4 weeks later. The tumor was a clear cell renal cell carcinoma. This chain links TRBV7-2 with TRBJ1-5; possibly TRBD1 for D (6 bases). The TCR comes from a woman in her 70s with renal cell carcinoma. The sequencing here drew on blood, taken from a patient whose treatment included radiotherapy and nephrectomy. This CDR3 reads CASSFDPPRGQQPQHF. CDR3 nucleotides: TGTGCCAGCAGCTTCGACCCACCTCGGGGACAACAGCCCCAGCATTTT. The full variable domain, its missing parts supplied by reference TRBV7-2 and TRBJ1-5, is GAGVSQSPSNKVTEKGKDVELRCDPISGHTALYWYRQSLGQGLEFLIYFQGNSAPDKSGLPSDRFSAERTGGSVSTLTIQRTQQEDSAVYLCASSFDPPRGQQPQHFGDGTRLSIL.